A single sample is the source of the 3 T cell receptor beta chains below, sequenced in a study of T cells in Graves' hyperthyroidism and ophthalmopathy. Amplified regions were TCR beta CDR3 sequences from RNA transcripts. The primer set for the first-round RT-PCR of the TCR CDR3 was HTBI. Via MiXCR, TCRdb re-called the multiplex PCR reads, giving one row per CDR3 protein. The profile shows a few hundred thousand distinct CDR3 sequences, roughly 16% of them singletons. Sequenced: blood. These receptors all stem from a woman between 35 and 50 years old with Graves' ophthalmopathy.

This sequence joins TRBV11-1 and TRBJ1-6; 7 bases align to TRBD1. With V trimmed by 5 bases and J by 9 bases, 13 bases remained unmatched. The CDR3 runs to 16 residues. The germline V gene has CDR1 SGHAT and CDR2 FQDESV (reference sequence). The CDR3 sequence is CASSQDYRGWGSPLHF. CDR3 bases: TGTGCCAGCAGCCAAGATTACAGGGGATGGGGTTCACCCCTCCACTTT.

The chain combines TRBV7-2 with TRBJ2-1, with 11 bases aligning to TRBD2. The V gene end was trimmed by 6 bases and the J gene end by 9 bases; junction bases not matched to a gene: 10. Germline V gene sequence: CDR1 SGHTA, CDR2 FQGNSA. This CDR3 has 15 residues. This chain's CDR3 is CASRGRLAGNPEQFF. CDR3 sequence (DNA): TGTGCCAGCAGGGGGCGACTAGCGGGAAATCCTGAGCAGTTCTTC.

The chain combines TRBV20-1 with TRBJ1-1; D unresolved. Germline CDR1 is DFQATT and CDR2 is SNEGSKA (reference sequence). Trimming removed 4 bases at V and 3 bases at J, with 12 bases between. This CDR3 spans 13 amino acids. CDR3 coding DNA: TGCAGTGCTAAGGTTGCGACGGACACTGAAGCTTTCTTT. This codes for CSAKVATDTEAFF.